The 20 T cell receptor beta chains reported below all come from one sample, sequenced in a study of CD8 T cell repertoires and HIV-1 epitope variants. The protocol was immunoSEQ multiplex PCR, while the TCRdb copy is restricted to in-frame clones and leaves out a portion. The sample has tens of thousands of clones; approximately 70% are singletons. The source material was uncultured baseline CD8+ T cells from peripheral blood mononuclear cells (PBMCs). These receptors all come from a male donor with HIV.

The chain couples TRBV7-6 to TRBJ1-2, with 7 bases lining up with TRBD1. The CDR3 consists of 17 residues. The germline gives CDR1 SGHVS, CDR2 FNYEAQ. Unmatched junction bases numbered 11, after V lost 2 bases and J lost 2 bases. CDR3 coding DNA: TGTGCCAGCAGCTTATTACCCCCGGGGACAGCAAACTATGGCTACACCTTC. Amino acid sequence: CASSLLPPGTANYGYTF.

CDR3: CASSPGQGGAHSPLHF. CDR3 DNA: TGCGCCAGCAGCCCGGGGCAGGGTGGAGCGCATTCACCCCTCCACTTT. The gene calls are TRBV5-1 and TRBJ1-6; D might be TRBD1 (5 bases). Per germline, CDR1 SGHRS and CDR2 YFSETQ. Trimming removed 4 bases from V and 8 bases from J, with 19 bases in between. The CDR3 consists of 16 residues.

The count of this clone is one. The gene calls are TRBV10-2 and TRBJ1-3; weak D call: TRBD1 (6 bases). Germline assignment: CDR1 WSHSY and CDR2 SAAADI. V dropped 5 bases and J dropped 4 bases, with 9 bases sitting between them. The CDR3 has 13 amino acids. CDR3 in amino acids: CASSQGIGNTIYF. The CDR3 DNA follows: TGCGCCAGCAGTCAGGGGATCGGAAACACCATATATTTT.

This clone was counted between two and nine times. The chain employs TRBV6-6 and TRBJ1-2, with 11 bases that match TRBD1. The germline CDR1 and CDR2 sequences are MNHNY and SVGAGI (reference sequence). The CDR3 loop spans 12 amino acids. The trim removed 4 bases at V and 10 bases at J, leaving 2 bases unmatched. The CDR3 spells CASSWDRGVYTF. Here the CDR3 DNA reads TGTGCCAGCAGTTGGGACAGGGGGGTCTACACCTTC.

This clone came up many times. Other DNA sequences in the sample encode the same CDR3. CDR3 DNA: TGTGCCAGCAGCTATGGCCGCTACAATGAGCAGTTCTTC. Translated, it gives CASSYGRYNEQFF. The rearrangement joins TRBV6-5 to TRBJ2-1, with D hard to call. The CDR3 sequence is 13 residues long. V was clipped by 6 bases and J by 3 bases, with 9 bases between them. Per germline, CDR1 MNHEY and CDR2 SVGAGI.

CDR3 nucleotides: TGTGCCAGCAGCTTAGCGCGGGATGCGAGGGCCTACGAGCAGTACTTC. This codes for CASSLARDARAYEQYF. The chain couples TRBV7-8 to TRBJ2-7; a weak D match, TRBD2 (6 bases). Germline values: CDR1 SGHVS, CDR2 FQNEAQ. The CDR3 loop spans 16 amino acids. Trimming shortened V by 0 bases and J by 2 bases, and 14 bases separated the two germline ends. The full variable domain, rest sourced from reference TRBV7-8 and TRBJ2-7, is GAGVSQSPRYKVAKRGQDVALRCDPISGHVSLFWYQQALGQGPEFLTYFQNEAQLDKSGLPSDRFFAERPEGSVSTLKIQRTQQEDSAVYLCASSLARDARAYEQYFGPGTRLTVT.

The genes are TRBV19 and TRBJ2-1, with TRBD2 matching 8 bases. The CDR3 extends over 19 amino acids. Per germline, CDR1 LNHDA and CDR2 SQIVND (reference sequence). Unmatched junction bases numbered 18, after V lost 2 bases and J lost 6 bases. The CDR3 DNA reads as TGTGCCAGTAGTATAAATGGGGGAGGTAGCGGGACTGTCGGCAATGAGCAGTTCTTC. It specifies CASSINGGGSGTVGNEQFF.

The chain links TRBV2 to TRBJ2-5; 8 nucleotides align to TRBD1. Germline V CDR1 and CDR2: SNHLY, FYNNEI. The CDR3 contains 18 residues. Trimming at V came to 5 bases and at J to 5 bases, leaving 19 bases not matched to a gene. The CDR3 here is CASSLNLSNDRGEETQYF. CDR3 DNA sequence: TGTGCCAGCAGTTTAAATCTATCAAACGACAGGGGCGAGGAGACCCAGTACTTC.

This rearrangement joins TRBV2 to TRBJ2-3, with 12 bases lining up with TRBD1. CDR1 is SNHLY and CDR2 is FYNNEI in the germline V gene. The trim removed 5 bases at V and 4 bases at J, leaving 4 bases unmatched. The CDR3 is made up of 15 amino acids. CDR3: CASSLGQGASDTQYF. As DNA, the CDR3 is TGTGCCAGCAGTCTGGGACAGGGGGCTTCAGATACGCAGTATTTT.

The CDR3 spells CASSFAGADTQYF. The CDR3 bases are TGCGCCAGCAGCTTCGCGGGAGCAGATACGCAGTATTTT. V and J are TRBV5-1 and TRBJ2-3; 7 positions agree with TRBD2. The CDR3 has 13 residues. With 2 bases clipped from V and 4 bases from J, the junction kept 1 base outside the gene matches. Germline CDR1 SGHRS, CDR2 YFSETQ.

CDR3 nucleotide sequence: TGCACCAGCAGCCAAGGGATAAAGGGCAGGGGTGAGCAGTTCTTC. It is translated as CTSSQGIKGRGEQFF. J is TRBJ2-1 and V is TRBV1; the DNA was not used to check the table's D call, TRBD1. TRBV1 is tagged as a pseudogene. This CDR3 has 15 amino acids.

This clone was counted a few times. The CDR3 reads CASSDPLRTDEQFF. The CDR3 coding sequence is TGCGCCAGCAGCGACCCTCTTAGGACGGATGAGCAGTTCTTC. The gene calls are TRBV10-1 and TRBJ2-1; D is undetermined. The germline CDR1 and CDR2 sequences are WNHNN and SYGVQD (reference sequence). V dropped 6 bases and J dropped 8 bases, with 17 bases sitting between them. There are 14 residues in the CDR3.

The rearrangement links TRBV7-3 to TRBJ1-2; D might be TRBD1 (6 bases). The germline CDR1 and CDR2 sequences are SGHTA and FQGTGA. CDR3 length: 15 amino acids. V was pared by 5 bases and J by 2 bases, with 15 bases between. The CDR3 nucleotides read TGTGCCAGCAGCCCGTCCGGGGGCCTCAACTATGGCTACACCTTC. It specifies CASSPSGGLNYGYTF.

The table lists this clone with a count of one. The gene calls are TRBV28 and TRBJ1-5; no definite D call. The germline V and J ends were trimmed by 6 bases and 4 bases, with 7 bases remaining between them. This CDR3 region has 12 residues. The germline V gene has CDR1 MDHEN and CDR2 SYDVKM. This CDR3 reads CASRIRNQPQHF. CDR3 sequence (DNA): TGTGCCAGCAGGATACGGAATCAGCCCCAGCATTTT.

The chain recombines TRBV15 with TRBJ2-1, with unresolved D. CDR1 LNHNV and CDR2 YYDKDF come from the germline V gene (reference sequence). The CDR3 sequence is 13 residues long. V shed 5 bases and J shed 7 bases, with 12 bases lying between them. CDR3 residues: CATSGRERNEQFF. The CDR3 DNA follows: TGTGCCACCAGCGGCCGAGAGAGAAATGAGCAGTTCTTC.

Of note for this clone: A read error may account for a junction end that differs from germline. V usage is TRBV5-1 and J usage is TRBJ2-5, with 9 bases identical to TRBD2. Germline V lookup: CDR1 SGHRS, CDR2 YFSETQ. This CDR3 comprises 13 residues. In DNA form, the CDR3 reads TGCGCCACCAGCGCGGGGGGGCTCGAGACCCAGTACTTC. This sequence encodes CATSAGGLETQYF.

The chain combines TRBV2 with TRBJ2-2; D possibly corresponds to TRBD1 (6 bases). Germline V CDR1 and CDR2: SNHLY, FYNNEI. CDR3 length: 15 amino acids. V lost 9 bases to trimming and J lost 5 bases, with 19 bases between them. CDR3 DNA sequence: TGTGCCAGAGGGGACATGGGGCTGGGAACCGGGGAGCTGTTTTTT. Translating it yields CARGDMGLGTGELFF.

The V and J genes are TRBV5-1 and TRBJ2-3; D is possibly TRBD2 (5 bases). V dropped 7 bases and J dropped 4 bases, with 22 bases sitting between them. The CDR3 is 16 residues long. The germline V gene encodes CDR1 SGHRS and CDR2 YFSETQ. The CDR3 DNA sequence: TGCGCCAGCCGCTCAATGGAACCAATCGGGGCAGATACGCAGTATTTT. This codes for CASRSMEPIGADTQYF.

The CDR3 protein is CASSPLPSGNTGELFF. The CDR3 DNA sequence: TGTGCCAGCAGCCCCCTACCTAGCGGGAACACCGGGGAGCTGTTTTTT. The J gene is TRBJ2-2, the V gene TRBV6-6; TRBD2 matches 7 bases. Per germline, CDR1 MNHNY and CDR2 SVGAGI (reference sequence). Losses at the gene ends were 6 bases for V and 1 base for J; bases not matched to a gene: 8. The CDR3 is 16 residues long.

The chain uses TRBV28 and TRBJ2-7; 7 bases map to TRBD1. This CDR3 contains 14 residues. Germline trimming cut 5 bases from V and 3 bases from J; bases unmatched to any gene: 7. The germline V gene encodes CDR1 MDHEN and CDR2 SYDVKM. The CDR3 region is CASSLGTALYEQYF. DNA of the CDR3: TGTGCCAGCAGTCTCGGGACAGCCCTCTACGAGCAGTACTTC.